This T cell receptor (beta chain) was captured in a study of T cell changes during pregnancy in multiple sclerosis. The protocol was immunoSEQ multiplex PCR, while the TCRdb copy is restricted to in-frame clones and leaves out a portion. This table holds 85,000 to 100,000 clones, approximately 92% found once. In this sample, this clone turned up once. The CDR3 runs 16 residues. This receptor was identified in a female donor with multiple sclerosis, enrolled in a pregnancy study. The sequencing here drew on peripheral blood, taken in the first trimester of pregnancy. The chain employs TRBV21-1 and TRBJ2-7; the DNA was not used to check the table's D call, TRBD1. TRBV21-1 is recorded as a pseudogene. CDR3 DNA: TGTGCCAGCAGCTCCGAGGGGACAGGGGGCGCCTACGAGCAGTACTTC. Amino acids: CASSSEGTGGAYEQYF.